This T cell receptor beta chain comes out of a study of cytomegalovirus exposure and HLA in healthy donors. About this clone: Its antigen is as yet unknown.

The CDR3 is made up of 13 amino acids. Trimming cost V 1 base and J 5 bases, with 9 bases left between them. Germline V gene lookup returns CDR1 MNHNS and CDR2 SASEGT. Primers for the PCR totalled 60 Vbeta and 13 Jbeta. Repertoires were generated with immunoSEQ multiplex PCR, while TCRdb's copy carries only in-frame clones and drops some. The repertoire has 84,000 or so clones, approximately 80% of them found once; the top ten carry 3.7%. Study-wide points: CMV antigen specificity of a few CMV-associated chains was confirmed in vitro. It was reported that TCR beta sequences correctly inferred the HLA-A and HLA-B alleles for most subjects.

This TCR derives from a man aged 25-40 years in good health and CMV-seronegative. Material for sequencing was PBMCs. The chain employs TRBV6-1 and TRBJ2-7; TRBD2 is a possible D gene (6 bases). CDR3 bases: TGTGCCAGCAGTGAAGATGGAGGGGACGAGCAGTACTTC. This translates into CASSEDGGDEQYF.